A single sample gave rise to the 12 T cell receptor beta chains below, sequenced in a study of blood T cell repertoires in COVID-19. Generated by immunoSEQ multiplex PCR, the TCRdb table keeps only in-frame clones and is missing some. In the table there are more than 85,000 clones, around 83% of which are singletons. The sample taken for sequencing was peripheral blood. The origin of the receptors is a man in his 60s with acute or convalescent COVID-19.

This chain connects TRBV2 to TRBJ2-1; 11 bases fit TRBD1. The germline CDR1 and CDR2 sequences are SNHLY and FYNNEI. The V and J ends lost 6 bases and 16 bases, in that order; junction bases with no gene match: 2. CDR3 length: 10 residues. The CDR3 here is CASRGQGEFF. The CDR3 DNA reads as TGTGCCAGCAGGGGACAGGGGGAATTCTTC.

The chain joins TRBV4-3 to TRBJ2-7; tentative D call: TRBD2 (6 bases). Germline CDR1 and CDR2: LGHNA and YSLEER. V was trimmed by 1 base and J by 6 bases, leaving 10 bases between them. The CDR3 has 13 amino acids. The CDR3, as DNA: TGCGCCAGCAGCCAAGTCGGGGGAAGCGAGCAGTACTTC. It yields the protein CASSQVGGSEQYF.

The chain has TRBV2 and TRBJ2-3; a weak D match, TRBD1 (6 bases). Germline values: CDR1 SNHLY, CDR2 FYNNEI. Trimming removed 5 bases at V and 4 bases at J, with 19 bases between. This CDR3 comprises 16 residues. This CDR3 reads CASSQRQGIPSDTQYF. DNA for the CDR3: TGTGCCAGCAGTCAAAGGCAGGGGATCCCCTCAGATACGCAGTATTTT.

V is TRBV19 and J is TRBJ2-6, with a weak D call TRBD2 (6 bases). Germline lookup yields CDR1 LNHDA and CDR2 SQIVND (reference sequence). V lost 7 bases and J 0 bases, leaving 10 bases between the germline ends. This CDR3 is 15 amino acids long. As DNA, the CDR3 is TGTGCCAGTAAAGACGGGGGCTCTGGGGCCAACGTCCTGACTTTC. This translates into CASKDGGSGANVLTF.

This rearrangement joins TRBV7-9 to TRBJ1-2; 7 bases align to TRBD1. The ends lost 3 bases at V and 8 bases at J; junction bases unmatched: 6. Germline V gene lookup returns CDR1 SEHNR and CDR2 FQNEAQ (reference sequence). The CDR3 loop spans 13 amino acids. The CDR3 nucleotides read TGTGCCAGCAGCTTCCGACAGGGAGGCGGCTACACCTTC. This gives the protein CASSFRQGGGYTF.

CDR3 amino acids: CASSFSGGTEAFF. As DNA, the CDR3 is TGTGCCAGCAGCTTTTCAGGGGGCACTGAAGCTTTCTTT. The chain recombines TRBV5-5 with TRBJ1-1; 7 bases map to TRBD1. CDR1 and CDR2 (germline): SGHKS, YYEKEE (reference sequence). The CDR3 consists of 13 residues. The V gene end was trimmed by 2 bases and the J gene end by 4 bases; junction bases not matched to a gene: 2.

The CDR3 coding sequence is TGTGCCAGCAGCCCCGGGACTAGCGGGGCAACAGATACGCAGTATTTT. This codes for CASSPGTSGATDTQYF. The gene calls are TRBV4-2 and TRBJ2-3, with TRBD2 matching 13 bases. CDR1 and CDR2 from the germline V gene are LGHNA and YNFKEQ. J gave up 3 bases and V 4 bases, and 4 bases lay outside the gene matches. The CDR3 covers 16 residues.

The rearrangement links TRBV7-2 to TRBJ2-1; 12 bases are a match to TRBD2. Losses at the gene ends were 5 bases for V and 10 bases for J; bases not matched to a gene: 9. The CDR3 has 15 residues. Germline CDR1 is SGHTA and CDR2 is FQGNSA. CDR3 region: CASSPRLLAGGEQFF. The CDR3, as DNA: TGTGCCAGCAGCCCCCGGTTACTAGCGGGGGGCGAGCAGTTCTTC.

This CDR3 is CASSSNRGLRGQPQHF. The CDR3 nucleotides read TGTGCCAGCAGCTCCAACAGGGGCCTGAGGGGTCAGCCCCAGCATTTT. The gene calls are TRBV5-8 and TRBJ1-5; TRBD1 aligns across 7 bases. The CDR3 is 16 amino acids. V was clipped by 3 bases and J by 6 bases; unmatched bases: 12. CDR1 is SGHTS, CDR2 YDEGEE, per germline.

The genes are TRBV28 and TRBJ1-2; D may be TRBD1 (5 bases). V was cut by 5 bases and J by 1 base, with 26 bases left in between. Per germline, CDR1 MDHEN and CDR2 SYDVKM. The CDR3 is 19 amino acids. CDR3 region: CASSPLGDVRAYLNYGYTF. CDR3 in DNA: TGTGCCAGCAGTCCTTTAGGGGATGTCAGGGCTTACCTTAACTATGGCTACACCTTC.

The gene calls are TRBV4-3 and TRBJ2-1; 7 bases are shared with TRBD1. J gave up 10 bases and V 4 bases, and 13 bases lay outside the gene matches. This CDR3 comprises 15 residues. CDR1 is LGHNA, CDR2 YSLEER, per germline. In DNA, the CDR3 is TGCGCCAGCAGCCCTACTCCCGGGACAGCCTTGGAGCAGTTCTTC. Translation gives CASSPTPGTALEQFF.

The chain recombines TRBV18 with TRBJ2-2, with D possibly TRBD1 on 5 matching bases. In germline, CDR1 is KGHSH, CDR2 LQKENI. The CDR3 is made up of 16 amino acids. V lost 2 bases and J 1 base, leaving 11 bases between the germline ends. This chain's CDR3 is CASSPMTVMNTGELFF. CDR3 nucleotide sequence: TGTGCCAGCTCACCAATGACAGTGATGAACACCGGGGAGCTGTTTTTT.